Each of the 19 T cell receptor beta chains below was sequenced from the same sample in a study of radiation and T cells in renal cell carcinoma. Assay: immunoSEQ multiplex PCR; the TCRdb copy retains only in-frame clones and omits some. The sample shows 130,000 or so clones, approximately 82% of them seen only once. The time point was: baseline pretreatment blood. The treatment: 15 Gy SBRT to primary tumor, nephrectomy 4 weeks later. The specimen was blood, collected from a patient whose treatment included radiotherapy and nephrectomy. Receptors were obtained from a woman in her 50s with renal cell carcinoma.

This sequence joins TRBV7-2 and TRBJ2-5; possibly TRBD1 or TRBD2 for D (5 bases each). V dropped 5 bases and J dropped 5 bases, with 21 bases sitting between them. CDR1 and CDR2 from the germline V gene are SGHTA and FQGNSA. The CDR3 is 16 amino acids. For the CDR3, the DNA is TGTGCCAGCAGCCCCAGAGGGACCGAGAGGGGTGAGACCCAGTACTTC. Translating gives CASSPRGTERGETQYF.

This clone was detected a few times. This rearrangement joins TRBV7-3 to TRBJ2-5, with D possibly TRBD2 on 6 matching bases. With 3 bases removed from V and 5 bases from J, the gap between germline ends came to 10 bases. This CDR3 has 13 amino acids. CDR1 is SGHTA and CDR2 is FQGTGA in the germline V gene. The CDR3 sequence: CASSFGLLETQYF. The DNA for the CDR3 is TGTGCCAGCAGCTTTGGACTACTCGAGACCCAGTACTTC. Filled out from reference TRBV7-3 and TRBJ2-5, the complete variable domain reads GAGVSQTPSNKVTEKGKYVELRCDPISGHTALYWYRQSLGQGPEFLIYFQGTGAADDSGLPNDRFFAVRPEGSVSTLKIQRTERGDSAVYLCASSFGLLETQYFGPGTRLLVL.

This sequence joins TRBV19 and TRBJ1-1; TRBD1 might be the D (5 bases). V was shortened by 1 base and J by 1 base, with 7 bases between the two germline ends. The CDR3 has 14 amino acids. Germline V gene sequence: CDR1 LNHDA, CDR2 SQIVND (reference sequence). CDR3 sequence (DNA): TGTGCCAGTAGTATAGGACAGCCGAACACTGAAGCTTTCTTT. Translation gives CASSIGQPNTEAFF. The full variable domain, with the rest looked up from reference TRBV19 and TRBJ1-1, is DGGITQSPKYLFRKEGQNVTLSCEQNLNHDAMYWYRQDPGQGLRLIYYSQIVNDFQKGDIAEGYSVSREKKESFPLTVTSAQKNPTAFYLCASSIGQPNTEAFFGQGTRLTVV.

V gene TRBV7-8 combines with J gene TRBJ2-7; TRBD1 matches 7 bases. Germline CDR1 reads SGHVS; CDR2 reads FQNEAQ. This CDR3 comprises 15 residues. The V segment lost 4 bases and the J segment 0 bases; nucleotides outside the gene matches: 6. The DNA for the CDR3 is TGTGCCAGCAGCTCAGCGACAGGGCTCTCCTACGAGCAGTACTTC. Encoded protein: CASSSATGLSYEQYF.

This chain links TRBV7-9 with TRBJ2-7; D is unclear. Per the germline V gene, CDR1 is SEHNR and CDR2 is FQNEAQ (reference sequence). V was clipped by 1 base and J by 4 bases, with 8 bases between them. The CDR3 extends over 13 amino acids. CDR3 nucleotides: TGTGCCAGCAGCTTAGGCGGTCGGTACGAGCAGTACTTC. It yields the protein CASSLGGRYEQYF. The full variable domain, in which reference TRBV7-9 and TRBJ2-7 provide the parts outside the CDR3, is DTGVSQNPRHKITKRGQNVTFRCDPISEHNRLYWYRQTLGQGPEFLTYFQNEAQLEKSRLLSDRFSAERPKGSFSTLEIQRTEQGDSAMYLCASSLGGRYEQYFGPGTRLTVT.

The CDR3 protein is CASSFPTTVQQPQHF. The CDR3 DNA follows: TGTGCCAGCAGTTTCCCGACGACAGTACAACAGCCCCAGCATTTT. The gene calls are TRBV28 and TRBJ1-5; weak D call: TRBD1 (5 bases). The germline gives CDR1 MDHEN, CDR2 SYDVKM. The CDR3 has 15 amino acids. The V end was cut by 3 bases, the J end by 7 bases, with 16 bases between.

The V gene is TRBV6-4, the J gene TRBJ1-5, with D perhaps TRBD1 (5 bases). CDR3 length: 13 amino acids. V gave up 5 bases and J gave up 6 bases, with 11 bases separating them. Germline-derived CDR1 and CDR2 are MRHNA and SNTAGT. CDR3 in amino acids: CASSRGHGQPQHF. The CDR3 region has the DNA TGTGCCAGCAGTCGGGGCCACGGTCAGCCCCAGCATTTT.

This chain links TRBV30 with TRBJ2-3, with D possibly matching TRBD2 (6 bases). Trimming left V 2 bases short and J 8 bases short, with 14 bases between. From germline, CDR1 is GTSNPN and CDR2 SVGIG (reference sequence). CDR3 length: 13 residues. As DNA, the CDR3 is TGTGCCTGGAGTCCTAGCGCCCCTGGTACGCAGTATTTT. Translation: CAWSPSAPGTQYF.

V and J are TRBV7-2 and TRBJ1-2; 7 nucleotides align to TRBD1. CDR1 is SGHTA, CDR2 FQGNSA, per germline. The V and J ends lost 5 bases and 4 bases, in that order; junction bases with no gene match: 10. The CDR3 is 15 residues long. In nucleotides, the CDR3 is TGTGCCAGCAGCCCTACAGGGGCTTGGGGCTATGGCTACACCTTC. Protein sequence: CASSPTGAWGYGYTF.

The chain couples TRBV4-1 to TRBJ1-2, with 10 nucleotides matching TRBD1. The CDR3 loop spans 15 amino acids. V shed 1 base and J 4 bases; nucleotides not matched to a gene: 3. Germline CDR1 and CDR2: MGHRA and YSYEKL. The CDR3 loop reads CASSQGQGAIYGYTF. The CDR3 region has the DNA TGCGCCAGCAGCCAAGGACAGGGGGCAATCTATGGCTACACCTTC.

The chain employs TRBV19 and TRBJ1-1; a weak D match, TRBD1 (5 bases). The CDR3 sequence is 13 residues long. Germline CDR1 and CDR2: LNHDA and SQIVND (reference sequence). V lost 4 bases and J lost 10, with 16 bases in between. The CDR3 reads CASSTWTFPVAFF. The CDR3 bases are TGTGCCAGTAGTACTTGGACATTCCCAGTAGCTTTCTTT.

V gene TRBV28 combines with J gene TRBJ1-2; TRBD1 might be the D (6 bases). The CDR3 runs 15 residues. Germline CDR1 reads MDHEN; CDR2 reads SYDVKM. The V end lost 7 bases, the J end lost 4 bases, and 19 bases lay between the germline ends. This chain's CDR3 is CASINGQLPFYGYTF. The CDR3, as DNA: TGTGCCAGCATAAATGGACAGCTCCCGTTCTATGGCTACACCTTC.

V and J are TRBV2 and TRBJ1-5; D unresolved. V was pared by 3 bases and J by 0 bases, with 12 bases between. The CDR3 totals 16 residues. Germline lookup yields CDR1 SNHLY and CDR2 FYNNEI. CDR3 in DNA: TGTGCCAGCAGTGATAGGTTGAGCTTTAGCAATCAGCCCCAGCATTTT. This codes for CASSDRLSFSNQPQHF.

This chain uses TRBV30 with TRBJ2-2; the D gene is possibly TRBD1 (6 bases). Germline V lookup: CDR1 GTSNPN, CDR2 SVGIG (reference sequence). The CDR3 is 15 residues long. V lost 1 base, J lost 4 bases, and 13 bases lay in between. DNA for the CDR3: TGTGCCTGGAGTGGGACAACAGGGTCCACCGGGGAGCTGTTTTTT. This gives the protein CAWSGTTGSTGELFF.

The rearrangement joins TRBV4-2 to TRBJ2-7; 10 bases agree with TRBD1. The CDR3 has 14 amino acids. The V gene end was trimmed by 4 bases and the J gene end by 3 bases; junction bases not matched to a gene: 3. Germline V gene data show CDR1 as LGHNA and CDR2 as YNFKEQ. CDR3 loop: CASSRGTGDYEQYF. Written as DNA, the CDR3 is TGTGCCAGCAGCCGAGGGACAGGGGACTACGAGCAGTACTTC.

The gene calls are TRBV25-1 and TRBJ2-7, with 8 nucleotides matching TRBD2. Germline CDR1 reads MGHDK; CDR2 reads SYGVNS. With V trimmed by 4 bases and J by 2 bases, 4 bases remained unmatched. The CDR3 is 14 amino acids. The CDR3 protein is CASSVGTRTYEQYF. The CDR3 nucleotides are TGTGCCAGCAGTGTCGGGACTAGGACCTACGAGCAGTACTTC.

V gene TRBV15 combines with J gene TRBJ2-1, with D perhaps TRBD2 (5 bases). V was trimmed by 1 base and J by 3 bases, leaving 7 bases between them. The CDR3 is made up of 14 amino acids. Germline loops: CDR1 LNHNV, CDR2 YYDKDF (reference sequence). In DNA, the CDR3 is TGTGCCACCAGCAGAGGGACTCTCTACAATGAGCAGTTCTTC. This codes for CATSRGTLYNEQFF.

This chain links TRBV4-1 with TRBJ1-2; D call uncertain. CDR1 and CDR2 from the germline V gene are MGHRA and YSYEKL. This CDR3 has 15 residues. Trimming pared 0 bases from V and 3 bases from J, leaving 11 bases between. CDR3 DNA: TGCGCCAGCAGCCAAGACGCGGGTCAGGACTATGGCTACACCTTC. This encodes CASSQDAGQDYGYTF.

The chain recombines TRBV2 with TRBJ2-5; 10 bases line up with TRBD2. The CDR3 covers 15 residues. With 5 bases clipped from V and 3 bases from J, the junction kept 6 bases outside the gene matches. From germline, CDR1 is SNHLY and CDR2 FYNNEI. CDR3 in amino acids: CASSTSGRGEETQYF. CDR3 nucleotide sequence: TGTGCCAGCAGTACAAGCGGGAGGGGAGAAGAGACCCAGTACTTC.